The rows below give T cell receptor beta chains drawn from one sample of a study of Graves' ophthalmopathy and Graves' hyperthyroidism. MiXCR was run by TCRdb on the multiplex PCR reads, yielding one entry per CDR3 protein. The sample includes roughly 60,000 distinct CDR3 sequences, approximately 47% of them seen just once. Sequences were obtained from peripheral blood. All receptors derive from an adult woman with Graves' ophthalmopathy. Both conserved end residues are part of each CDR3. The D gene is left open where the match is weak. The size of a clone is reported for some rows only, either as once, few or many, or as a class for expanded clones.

TGTGCCAGTATTCCCCACGCAGGGGATCAGCCCCAGCATTTT	CASIPHAGDQPQHF	TRBJ1-5	-	TRBV19	many
TGTGCCAGTAGTTTATCAGGGGATTCAGAGCAGTACTTC	CASSLSGDSEQYF	TRBJ2-7	-	TRBV19	many
TGTGCCAGTAGCATGGACAGGGGGAGGAATGGCTACACCTTC	CASSMDRGRNGYTF	TRBJ1-2	TRBD1	TRBV19	many
TGTGCCAGCAGTTTGGGCAGGGGACTAGCGGAGACCCAGTACTTC	CASSLGRGLAETQYF	TRBJ2-5	TRBD2	TRBV12-3/TRBV12-4	-
TGTGCCAGTAATACCTCCCGGAGGAATGAGCAGCTCTTC	CASNTSRRNEQLF	TRBJ2-1	-	TRBV19	-
TGTGCCAACGCCGGGACAGGGTTAAATGGCTACACCTTC	CANAGTGLNGYTF	TRBJ1-2	TRBD1	TRBV2	-
TGTGCCAGCAGCCCATTCCGAGTGATCACCTCTGGAGACACCATATATTTT	CASSPFRVITSGDTIYF	TRBJ1-3	-	TRBV7-2	-
TGTGCCAGCAATCGGGGGGGGGCCAACGTCCTGACTTTC	CASNRGGANVLTF	TRBJ2-6	-	TRBV2	many
TGTGCCAGCAGCCCCGGGACTAGCGGCCACAATGAGCAGTTCTTC	CASSPGTSGHNEQFF	TRBJ2-1	TRBD2	TRBV7-3	-
TGTGCCAGCAGCCCCCGACCGGACAGGGTCGAGCAGTACTTC	CASSPRPDRVEQYF	TRBJ2-7	TRBD1	TRBV7-2	once
TGTGCCAGCAGCCAAGTTGTGGAGGCCGCCTACGAGCAGTACTTC	CASSQVVEAAYEQYF	TRBJ2-7	-	TRBV4-2	-
TGCAGTGCTAGTCGGCAGTGGGGTAATGAGCAGTTCTTC	CSASRQWGNEQFF	TRBJ2-1	-	TRBV20-1	many
TGTGCCAGCAGTTTGGGTGGGGGGAATCAGCCCCAGCATTTT	CASSLGGGNQPQHF	TRBJ1-5	-	TRBV28	many
TGTGCCGGCAGTCCCTCTCCCGGAGGGAGTGCAGAGACCCAGTACTTC	CAGSPSPGGSAETQYF	TRBJ2-5	-	TRBV6-5	-
TGTGCCAGCAGGAAAACCGGGACTAGAACCGGGGAGCTGTTTTTT	CASRKTGTRTGELFF	TRBJ2-2	TRBD2	TRBV12-3/TRBV12-4	many
TGTGCCAGCAGTGACGGGCAGCCTGGGAGCTACACCTTC	CASSDGQPGSYTF	TRBJ1-2	-	TRBV6-1	many
TGTGCCAGCAGTGAAGCGCCAGGCCAGGGAGGCGGCTACACCTTC	CASSEAPGQGGGYTF	TRBJ1-2	-	TRBV2	-
TGCAGTGTTCTGACAGGGACTGGGGCCAACGTCCTGACCTTC	CSVLTGTGANVLTF	TRBJ2-6	-	TRBV20-1	once
TGTGCCACCAGTGCGGGCGGGAGCTCCTACAATGAGCAGTTCTTC	CATSAGGSSYNEQFF	TRBJ2-1	TRBD2	TRBV24-1	medium-sized
TGCGCCAGCAGTCAACTAGCGGGGGGGAGCTACGAGCAGTACTTC	CASSQLAGGSYEQYF	TRBJ2-7	TRBD2	TRBV10-1	-
TGTGCCAGCTCACGGGACAGGGGGGGGTACAAGCAGTACTTC	CASSRDRGGYKQYF	TRBJ2-7	TRBD1	TRBV18	-
TGTGCCAGCAGCCCCAGGGAGTCAAATTCACCCCTCCACTTT	CASSPRESNSPLHF	TRBJ1-6	-	TRBV28	many
-	CASSSEIFNEKLFFGSGTQYF	TRBJ2-5	-	TRBV2	-
TGTGCCAGCAGTTTACGGCGCGAGGGTGGCTACACCTTC	CASSLRREGGYTF	TRBJ1-2	-	TRBV28	-
TGCAGCGTTGATATTAGGCGGGGACTTCCCTACAATGAGCAGTTCTTC	CSVDIRRGLPYNEQFF	TRBJ2-1	-	TRBV29-1	-
TGTGCCAGCAGATCCAGCGGGGGGGCTTACGAGCAGTTCTTC	CASRSSGGAYEQFF	TRBJ2-1	TRBD2	TRBV7-2	-
TGTGCCAGCAGCCGAGAAGGGTGGAACACCATATATTTT	CASSREGWNTIYF	TRBJ1-3	-	TRBV3-1	many
TGTGCCAGCAGCCAAGATCACAGGGGGGTTGCTGGAAACACCATATATTTT	CASSQDHRGVAGNTIYF	TRBJ1-3	TRBD1	TRBV4-2	many
TGCGCCAGCAGCTTATCAGGTTTGGCTGAAAAACTGTTTTTT	CASSLSGLAEKLFF	TRBJ1-4	-	TRBV5-1	many
TGCGCCAGCAGCCTCCGACAGGGGGCGAGTAACTATGGCTACACCTTC	CASSLRQGASNYGYTF	TRBJ1-2	TRBD1	TRBV5-1	-
TGTGCCAGCCCCGGGGACAGTGTACGGGGAGCTTTCTTT	CASPGDSVRGAFF	TRBJ1-1	TRBD1	TRBV25-1	-
TGCAGTGCTACAAGAATGGACAGGGAAAGAAACGAGCAGTACTTC	CSATRMDRERNEQYF	TRBJ2-7	TRBD1	TRBV20-1	many
TGTGCCAGCGTGAGGGGAGACGGCGGCGACACTGAAGCTTTCTTT	CASVRGDGGDTEAFF	TRBJ1-1	-	TRBV2	many
TGTGCCAGCAGCTCGCTAGCGGGAGGGAGTGAGCAGTACTTC	CASSSLAGGSEQYF	TRBJ2-7	TRBD2	TRBV7-2	-
TGTGCCAGCAGCCCACAGGGGTTCTCAGATACGCAGTATTTT	CASSPQGFSDTQYF	TRBJ2-3	TRBD1	TRBV6-1	many
TGTGCCAGTAGTCCCGGGGGCGAATACGAGCAGTACTTC	CASSPGGEYEQYF	TRBJ2-7	-	TRBV19	many
TGTGCCAGTAGTTCTACAGGGGGGAACACCGGGGAGCTGTTTTTT	CASSSTGGNTGELFF	TRBJ2-2	TRBD1	TRBV19	few
TGTGCCAGCAGCTTACCCGAGCAAGTGGAGCAGTACTTC	CASSLPEQVEQYF	TRBJ2-7	-	TRBV7-2	medium-sized
TGCGCCAGCAGCCAAGGACTAGCGGGAGAGACCCAGTACTTC	CASSQGLAGETQYF	TRBJ2-5	TRBD2	TRBV4-3	-
TGTGCCAGCAGCGTTAGAGGCGACACCATATATTTT	CASSVRGDTIYF	TRBJ1-3	-	TRBV3-2	-
TGTGCCAGCAGCCCAGAGGGGGCCGTGGCTTTCTTT	CASSPEGAVAFF	TRBJ1-1	TRBD1	TRBV9	once
TGTGCCAGCAGGCCCCTAGCGGGAGGGCAAGAGACCCAGTACTTC	CASRPLAGGQETQYF	TRBJ2-5	TRBD2	TRBV6-5	many
TGTGCCAGCAGGTCTAGCGGAAGCACAGATACGCAGTATTTT	CASRSSGSTDTQYF	TRBJ2-3	TRBD2	TRBV6-4	many
TGTGCCAGCAGTACGGGAATGGGCGAGCAGTACTTC	CASSTGMGEQYF	TRBJ2-7	-	TRBV2	medium-sized
TGTGCCTGGAACAACGGGAGAACGGACGAGCAGTACTTC	CAWNNGRTDEQYF	TRBJ2-7	-	TRBV30	many
TGTGCCAGCAGCGCCCCCGGGGATATTTCACCCCTCCACTTT	CASSAPGDISPLHF	TRBJ1-6	-	TRBV28	-
TGTGCCAGCAGCCCCAAGGGACTAGCGATTACAGATACGCAGTATTTT	CASSPKGLAITDTQYF	TRBJ2-3	TRBD2	TRBV9	once
TGCAGTGCTAGGAGACAGGGGTCGTACAATGAGCATTTT	CSARRQGSYNEHF	TRBJ1-5	TRBD1	TRBV20-1	-
TGCAGTGCTAGAACCGGGACTAGCGGGCCAACGGGTGAGCAGTGCTTC	CSARTGTSGPTGEQCF	TRBJ2-1	TRBD2	TRBV20-1	-